These T cell receptor beta chains were read from a single sample in a study of T cell repertoires in cytomegalovirus infection. No antigens are known for them. Via MiXCR, TCRdb re-called the reads, giving one row per CDR3 protein. The data show about 770,000 distinct CDR3 sequences, with roughly 29% seen just once and roughly 13% held by the top ten. The material sequenced was cultured CD8+ T cells from PBMCs, taken from culture after CMV antigen stimulation. The receptor set was obtained from a human donor in good health (CMV status not recorded). Some clones in this sample may be carry-over from other donors' samples. Each CDR3 is given with its conserved first and last residue.

j_gene | v_gene | len | CDR3aa
TRBJ2-2 | TRBV5-5 | 15 | CASSVGVIGTGELFF
TRBJ2-3 | TRBV7-2 | 16 | CASSRERVVSGDTQYF
TRBJ1-4 | TRBV7-9 | 17 | CASSPTHYKGAGEKLFF
TRBJ2-7 | TRBV5-4 | 15 | CASRDGQGSSHEQYF
TRBJ1-5 | TRBV7-9 | 20 | CASSLVGTLDASHSNQPQHF
TRBJ1-1 | TRBV27 | 14 | CASSLSLPGRDAFF
TRBJ2-5 | TRBV6-5 | 14 | CASSARIFQETQYF
TRBJ1-1 | TRBV10-3 | 15 | CAIRSRDPRAEEAFF
TRBJ2-2 | TRBV10-1 | 14 | CASTPGEFTGELFF
TRBJ1-1 | TRBV19 | 14 | CASSITGVNTEAFF
TRBJ2-3 | TRBV14 | 15 | CASSAAATSTDTQYF
TRBJ2-1 | TRBV7-3 | 14 | CASSSDGPHNEQFF
TRBJ1-1 | TRBV7-6 | 11 | CASSLGGGTEF
TRBJ2-1 | TRBV7-2 | 16 | CASSLVTSGGYNEQFF
TRBJ2-2 | TRBV29-1 | 12 | CSVETATGELFF
TRBJ2-1 | TRBV5-1 | 14 | CASSWGQGANEQFF
TRBJ1-5 | TRBV12-3/TRBV12-4 | 16 | CASSSRGASGNQPQHF
TRBJ2-1 | TRBV11-2 | 14 | CASSLYSPYNEQFF
TRBJ1-1 | TRBV29-1 | 13 | CSVGGAQTTEAFF
TRBJ1-2 | TRBV3-1 | 14 | CASSPRVGPIGYTF
TRBJ2-1 | TRBV7-6 | 13 | CASSPIGGGEQFF
TRBJ1-2 | TRBV7-2 | 16 | CASSFGTGIYVDGYTF
TRBJ2-7 | TRBV7-9 | 17 | CASSPPVSGGPVYEQYF
TRBJ1-1 | TRBV4-1 | 13 | CASSQARGIEAFF
TRBJ1-1 | TRBV4-3 | 15 | CASSPGRTVNTEAFF